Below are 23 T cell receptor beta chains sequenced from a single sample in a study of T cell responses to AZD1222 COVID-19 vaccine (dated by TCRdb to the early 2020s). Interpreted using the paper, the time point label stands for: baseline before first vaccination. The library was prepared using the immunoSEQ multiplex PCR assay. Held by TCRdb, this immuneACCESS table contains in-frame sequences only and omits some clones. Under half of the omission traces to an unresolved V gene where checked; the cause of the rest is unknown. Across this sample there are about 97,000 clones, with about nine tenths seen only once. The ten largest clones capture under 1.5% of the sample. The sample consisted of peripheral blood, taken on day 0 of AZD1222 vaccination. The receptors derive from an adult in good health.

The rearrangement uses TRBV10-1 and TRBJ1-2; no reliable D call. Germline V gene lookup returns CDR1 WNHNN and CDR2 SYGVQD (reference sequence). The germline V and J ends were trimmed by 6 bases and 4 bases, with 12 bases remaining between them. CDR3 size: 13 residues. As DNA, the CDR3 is TGCGCCAGCAGCCCGGACGGACCCTATGGCTACACCTTC. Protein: CASSPDGPYGYTF.

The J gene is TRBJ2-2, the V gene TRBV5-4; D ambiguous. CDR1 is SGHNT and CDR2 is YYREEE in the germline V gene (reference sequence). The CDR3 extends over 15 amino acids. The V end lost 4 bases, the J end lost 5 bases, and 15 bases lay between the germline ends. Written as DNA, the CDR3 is TGTGCCAGCAGCCACACGTACTTTTATACCGGGGAGCTGTTTTTT. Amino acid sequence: CASSHTYFYTGELFF.

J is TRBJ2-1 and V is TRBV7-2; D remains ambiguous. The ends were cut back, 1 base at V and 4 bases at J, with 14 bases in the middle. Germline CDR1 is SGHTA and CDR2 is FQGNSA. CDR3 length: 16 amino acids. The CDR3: CASSLVAGLRYNEQFF. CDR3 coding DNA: TGTGCCAGCAGCTTAGTAGCTGGCCTTAGGTACAATGAGCAGTTCTTC.

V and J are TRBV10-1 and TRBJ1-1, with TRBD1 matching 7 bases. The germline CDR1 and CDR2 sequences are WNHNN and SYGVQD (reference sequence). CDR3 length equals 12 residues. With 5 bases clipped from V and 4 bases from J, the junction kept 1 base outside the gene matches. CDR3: CASSNRGTEAFF. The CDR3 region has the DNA TGCGCCAGCAGTAACAGGGGCACTGAAGCTTTCTTT.

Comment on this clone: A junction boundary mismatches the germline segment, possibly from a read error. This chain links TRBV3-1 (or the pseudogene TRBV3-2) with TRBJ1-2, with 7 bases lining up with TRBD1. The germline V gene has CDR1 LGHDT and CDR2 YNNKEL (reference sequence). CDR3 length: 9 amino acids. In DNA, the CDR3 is TGTGCCAGCCTACGACAGGGCGCCTTC. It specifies CASLRQGAF.

The CDR3 loop reads CASSPDPGNTEAFF. DNA for the CDR3: TGTGCCAGCTCACCAGATCCTGGGAACACTGAAGCTTTCTTT. The chain recombines TRBV18 with TRBJ1-1; D unclear. V gave up 2 bases and J gave up 1 base, with 8 bases separating them. This CDR3 comprises 14 residues. From germline, CDR1 is KGHSH and CDR2 LQKENI.

CDR3 sequence: CASSFLHYDRNTEAFF. DNA for the CDR3: TGTGCCAGCAGCTTTCTGCATTACGACCGGAACACTGAAGCTTTCTTT. J is TRBJ1-1 and V is TRBV13; D call uncertain. The CDR3 is made up of 16 amino acids. CDR1 is PRHDT and CDR2 is FYEKMQ in the germline V gene (reference sequence). Trimming cost V 3 bases and J 1 base, with 15 bases left between them.

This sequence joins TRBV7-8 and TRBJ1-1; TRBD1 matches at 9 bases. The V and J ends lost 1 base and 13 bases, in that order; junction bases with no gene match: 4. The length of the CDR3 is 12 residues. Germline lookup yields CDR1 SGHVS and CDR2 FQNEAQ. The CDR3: CASSLDGTGLFF. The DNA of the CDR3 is TGTGCCAGCAGCTTAGATGGGACAGGGCTTTTCTTT.

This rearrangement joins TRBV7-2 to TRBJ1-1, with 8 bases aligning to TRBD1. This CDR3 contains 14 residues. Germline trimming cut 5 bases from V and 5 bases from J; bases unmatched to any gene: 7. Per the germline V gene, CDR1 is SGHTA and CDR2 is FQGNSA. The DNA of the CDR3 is TGTGCCAGCAGCCCGTCAGGGGGCGATACTGAAGCTTTCTTT. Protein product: CASSPSGGDTEAFF.

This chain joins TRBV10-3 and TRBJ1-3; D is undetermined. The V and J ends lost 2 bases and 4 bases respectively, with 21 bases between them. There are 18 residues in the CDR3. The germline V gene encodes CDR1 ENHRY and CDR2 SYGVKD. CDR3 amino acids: CAISEVSSGVWRGNTIYF. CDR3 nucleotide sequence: TGTGCCATCAGTGAGGTTTCGTCCGGGGTGTGGCGGGGAAACACCATATATTTT.

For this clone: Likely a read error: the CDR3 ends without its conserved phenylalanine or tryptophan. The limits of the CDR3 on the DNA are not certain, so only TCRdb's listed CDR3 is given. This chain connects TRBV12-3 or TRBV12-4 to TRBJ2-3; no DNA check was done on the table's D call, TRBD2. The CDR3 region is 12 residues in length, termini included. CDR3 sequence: CASSSRTSGVTI.

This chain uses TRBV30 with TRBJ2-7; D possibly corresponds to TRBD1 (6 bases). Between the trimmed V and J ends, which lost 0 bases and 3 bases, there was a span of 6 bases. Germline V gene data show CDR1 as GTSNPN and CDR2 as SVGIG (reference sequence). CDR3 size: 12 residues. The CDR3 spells CAWSVQGYEQYF. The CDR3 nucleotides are TGTGCCTGGAGTGTACAGGGCTACGAGCAGTACTTC.

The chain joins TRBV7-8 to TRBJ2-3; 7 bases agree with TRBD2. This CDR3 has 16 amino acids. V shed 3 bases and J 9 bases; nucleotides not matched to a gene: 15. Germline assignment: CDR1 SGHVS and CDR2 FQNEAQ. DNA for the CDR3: TGTGCCAGCAGCTTTGGCGGGGGAGACCCCGTAGACACGCAGTATTTT. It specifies CASSFGGGDPVDTQYF.

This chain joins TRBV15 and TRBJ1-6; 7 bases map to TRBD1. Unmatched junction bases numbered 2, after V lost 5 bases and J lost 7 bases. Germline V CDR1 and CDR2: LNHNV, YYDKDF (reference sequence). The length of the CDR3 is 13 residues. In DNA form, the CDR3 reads TGTGCCACCAGCTTGGACAGGAATTCACCCCTCCACTTT. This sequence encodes CATSLDRNSPLHF.

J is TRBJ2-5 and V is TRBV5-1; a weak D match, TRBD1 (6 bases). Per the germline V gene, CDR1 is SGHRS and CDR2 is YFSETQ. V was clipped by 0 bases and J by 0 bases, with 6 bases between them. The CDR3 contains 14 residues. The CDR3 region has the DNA TGCGCCAGCAGCTTGGGGACAGACCAAGAGACCCAGTACTTC. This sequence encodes CASSLGTDQETQYF.

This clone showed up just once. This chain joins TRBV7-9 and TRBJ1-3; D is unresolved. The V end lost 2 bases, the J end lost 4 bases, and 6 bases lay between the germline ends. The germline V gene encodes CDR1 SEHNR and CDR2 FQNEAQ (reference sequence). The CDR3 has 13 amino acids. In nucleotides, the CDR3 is TGTGCCAGCAGCTTACCCGGGGGAAACACCATATATTTT. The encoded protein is CASSLPGGNTIYF.

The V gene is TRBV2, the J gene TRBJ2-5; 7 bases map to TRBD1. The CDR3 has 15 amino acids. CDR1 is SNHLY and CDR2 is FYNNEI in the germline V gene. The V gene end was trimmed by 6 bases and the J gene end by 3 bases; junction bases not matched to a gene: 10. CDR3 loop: CASSDRDRIEETQYF. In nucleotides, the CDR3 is TGTGCCAGCAGCGACAGGGATCGGATTGAAGAGACCCAGTACTTC.

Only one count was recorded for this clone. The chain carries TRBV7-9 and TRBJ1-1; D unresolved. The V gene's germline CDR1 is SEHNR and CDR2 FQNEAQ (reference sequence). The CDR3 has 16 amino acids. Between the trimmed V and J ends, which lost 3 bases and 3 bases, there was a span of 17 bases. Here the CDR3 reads CASSLLLSREDTEAFF. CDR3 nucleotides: TGTGCCAGCAGCTTGTTACTTTCGAGGGAGGACACTGAAGCTTTCTTT.

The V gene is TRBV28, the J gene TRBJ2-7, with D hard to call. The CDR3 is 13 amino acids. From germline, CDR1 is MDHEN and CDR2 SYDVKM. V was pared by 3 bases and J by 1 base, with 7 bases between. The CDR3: CASSLTPSYEQYF. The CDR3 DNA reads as TGTGCCAGCAGTTTGACACCTTCCTACGAGCAGTACTTC.

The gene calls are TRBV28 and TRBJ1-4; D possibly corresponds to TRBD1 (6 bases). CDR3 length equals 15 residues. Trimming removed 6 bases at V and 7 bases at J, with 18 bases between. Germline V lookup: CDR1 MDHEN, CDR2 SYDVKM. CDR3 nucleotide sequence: TGTGCCAGCAGAGAGAAACAGGGTAGGGGTGAAAAACTGTTTTTT. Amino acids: CASREKQGRGEKLFF.

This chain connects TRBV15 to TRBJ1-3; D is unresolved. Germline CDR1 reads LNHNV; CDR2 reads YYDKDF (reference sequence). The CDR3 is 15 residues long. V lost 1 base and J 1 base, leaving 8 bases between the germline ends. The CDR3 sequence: CATSRGSWSGNTIYF. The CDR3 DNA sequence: TGTGCCACCAGCAGAGGTTCGTGGTCTGGAAACACCATATATTTT.

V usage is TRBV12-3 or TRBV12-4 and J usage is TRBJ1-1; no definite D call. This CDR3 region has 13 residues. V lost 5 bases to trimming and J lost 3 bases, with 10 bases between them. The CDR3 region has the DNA TGTGCCAGCAGTGCCCTCATGGACACTGAAGCTTTCTTT. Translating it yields CASSALMDTEAFF.

The CDR3 loop reads CASSDNTRNEKLFF. CDR3 sequence (DNA): TGTGCCAGCAGCGATAACACTCGGAATGAAAAACTGTTTTTT. This rearrangement joins TRBV6-5 to TRBJ1-4; the D is unclear. The V end lost 6 bases, the J end lost 5 bases, and 13 bases lay between the germline ends. Germline V gene lookup returns CDR1 MNHEY and CDR2 SVGAGI. There are 14 residues in the CDR3.